This T cell receptor (beta chain) was sequenced during a study of technical replicates of blood from several donors. Sequencing used immunoSEQ multiplex PCR; TCRdb keeps in-frame clones, though not all of them. The sample contains tens of thousands of clones, approximately 95% of which appear only once. J gave up 8 bases and V 5 bases, and 15 bases lay outside the gene matches. CDR3 length: 16 residues. Per the germline V gene, CDR1 is SGDLS and CDR2 is YYNGEE. Sequenced material: T cells isolated from PBMCs. The chain has TRBV9 and TRBJ1-1, with 10 bases lining up with TRBD1. This clonotype was obtained from a human donor in good health. The CDR3 DNA is TGTGCCAGCAGTGGACGACAGGGGGCGCTGGCAGCAGAAGCTTTCTTT. It codes for CASSGRQGALAAEAFF. Full variable domain (remainder filled in from reference TRBV9 and TRBJ1-1): DSGVTQTPKHLITATGQRVTLRCSPRSGDLSVYWYQQSLDQGLQFLIQYYNGEERAKGNILERFSAQQFPDLHSELNLSSLELGDSALYFCASSGRQGALAAEAFFGQGTRLTVV.